Sequencing of this TCR beta chain was carried out in a study of T cells in Graves' hyperthyroidism and ophthalmopathy. Study-wide findings and caveats: Most clonotypes expanded in thyroid above 0.001 were likewise present in blood.

The germline gives CDR1 MNHNS, CDR2 SASEGT. The CDR3 runs 14 residues. V lost 8 bases and J lost 0, with 11 bases in between. Authors of the study amplified TCR beta CDR3 regions from RNA transcripts. A set of HTBI primers served as the primers for a first-round RT-PCR of the TCR CDR3. TCRdb reprocessed the multiplex PCR reads with MiXCR, giving one entry per CDR3 protein. The sample holds roughly 500,000 distinct CDR3 sequences, 40% to 50% seen once. To note about this clonotype: The target antigen is unknown.

The rearrangement joins TRBV6-1 to TRBJ1-5; D not certain. The source material was peripheral blood or thyroid tissue (not recorded which). The receptor comes from an adult woman with Graves' disease, either hyperthyroidism or ophthalmopathy (not recorded which). In DNA form, the CDR3 reads TGTGCCAGCCTCCGCAGGAATAGCAATCAGCCCCAGCATTTT. Translation gives CASLRRNSNQPQHF.